The sequence of this T cell receptor beta chain was determined in a study of blood T cell repertoires in COVID-19. Overall study context: Acute and convalescent COVID-19 samples came from the United States, Italy and Spain. In each case, the material was cDNA or gDNA derived from T cells, B-cell-depleted T cells, or PBMCs.

Participant-given clinical history determined each cohort assignment. Each recovered donor of Cohort 3 presented with two negative PCRs, clearance, or symptom resolution. This CDR3 contains 15 residues. Germline V CDR1 and CDR2: SGHDT, YYEEEE. V lost 0 bases and J lost 9, with 13 bases in between. Data came from immunoSEQ multiplex PCR; TCRdb stores just in-frame clones and leaves some out. The data show approximately 170,000 clones, approximately 84% seen once. V gene TRBV5-6 combines with J gene TRBJ1-6; D call uncertain. The receptor comes from a middle-aged man who had recovered from COVID-19. Sequencing was performed on PBMCs or T cells enriched from blood (not recorded which). The CDR3 sequence is CASSLGEEFGSPLHF. CDR3 DNA sequence: TGTGCCAGCAGCTTGGGCGAGGAGTTTGGTTCACCCCTCCACTTT.